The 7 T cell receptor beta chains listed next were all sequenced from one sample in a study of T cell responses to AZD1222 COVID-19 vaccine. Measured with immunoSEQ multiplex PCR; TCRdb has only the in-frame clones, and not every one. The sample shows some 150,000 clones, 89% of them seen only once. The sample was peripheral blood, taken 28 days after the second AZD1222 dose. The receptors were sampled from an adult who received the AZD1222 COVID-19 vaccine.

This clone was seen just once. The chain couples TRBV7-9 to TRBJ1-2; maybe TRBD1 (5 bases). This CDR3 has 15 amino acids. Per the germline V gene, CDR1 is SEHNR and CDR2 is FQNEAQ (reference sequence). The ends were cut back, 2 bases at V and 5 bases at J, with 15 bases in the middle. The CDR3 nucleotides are TGTGCCAGCAGCTTAAATACAGGCAGAGCTTATGGCTACACCTTC. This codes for CASSLNTGRAYGYTF.

CDR3 sequence (DNA): TGTGCCAGCAGCCTCATGGGCCTCTCCTATGGCTACACCTTC. Translating gives CASSLMGLSYGYTF. The V call is TRBV9, the J call TRBJ1-2; D remains ambiguous. In germline, CDR1 is SGDLS, CDR2 YYNGEE. Trimming cost V 4 bases and J 4 bases, with 14 bases left between them. The CDR3 is made up of 14 amino acids.

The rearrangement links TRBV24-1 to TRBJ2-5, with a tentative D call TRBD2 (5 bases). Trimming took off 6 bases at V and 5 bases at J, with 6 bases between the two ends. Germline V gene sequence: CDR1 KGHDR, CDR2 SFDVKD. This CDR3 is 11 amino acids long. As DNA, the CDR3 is TGTGCCACCAGTTCGGGGGAGACCCAGTACTTC. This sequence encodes CATSSGETQYF.

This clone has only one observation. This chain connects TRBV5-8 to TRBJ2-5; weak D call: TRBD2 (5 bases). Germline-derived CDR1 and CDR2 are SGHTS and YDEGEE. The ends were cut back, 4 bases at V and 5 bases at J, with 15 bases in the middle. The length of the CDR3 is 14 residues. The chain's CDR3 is CASSLGLNWETQYF. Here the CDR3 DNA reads TGTGCCAGCAGCCTCGGACTCAACTGGGAGACCCAGTACTTC.

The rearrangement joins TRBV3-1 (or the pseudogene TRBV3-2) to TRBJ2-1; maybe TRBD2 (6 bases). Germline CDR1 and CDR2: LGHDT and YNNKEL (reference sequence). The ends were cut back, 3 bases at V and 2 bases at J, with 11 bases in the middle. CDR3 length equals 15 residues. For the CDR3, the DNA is TGTGCCAGCAGCCACGGGGACTTCCCCTACAATGAGCAGTTCTTC. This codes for CASSHGDFPYNEQFF.

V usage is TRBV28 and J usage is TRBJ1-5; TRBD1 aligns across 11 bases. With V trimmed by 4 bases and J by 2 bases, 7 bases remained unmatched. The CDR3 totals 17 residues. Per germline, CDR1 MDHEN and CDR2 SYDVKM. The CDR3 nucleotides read TGTGCCAGCAGTTCTAGGACAGGGGGCTTAGGCAATCAGCCCCAGCATTTT. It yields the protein CASSSRTGGLGNQPQHF.

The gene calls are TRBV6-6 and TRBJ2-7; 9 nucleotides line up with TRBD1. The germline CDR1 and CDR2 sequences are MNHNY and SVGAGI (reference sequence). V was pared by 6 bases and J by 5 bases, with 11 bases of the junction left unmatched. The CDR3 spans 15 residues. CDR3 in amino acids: CASSSIQGAGDEQYF. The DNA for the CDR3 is TGTGCCAGCAGCTCCATACAGGGGGCCGGCGACGAGCAGTACTTC.